The present TCR beta chain was sequenced within a study of shared clonotypes between healthy human individuals. Germline CDR1 reads MDHEN; CDR2 reads SYDVKM. This CDR3 has 17 amino acids. Trimming removed 0 bases from V and 3 bases from J, with 14 bases in between. This table comes from immunoSEQ multiplex PCR, and its TCRdb copy is limited to in-frame clones, with some not included. The sample lists just over 2,000,000 clones; roughly 94% were seen once. The naive CD8 population came from CD45RO-negative cells selected for CCR7, without terminally differentiated effector memory CD45RA+ cells. The sequence was collected from a young man in good health. The genes are TRBV28 and TRBJ2-2, with D possibly being TRBD1 (5 bases). The specimen sequenced was naive CD8+ T cells sorted from blood. The CDR3 here is CASSLWGDSRYTGELFF. In DNA, the CDR3 is TGTGCCAGCAGTTTATGGGGTGACAGCCGCTACACCGGGGAGCTGTTTTTT.